This T cell receptor (beta chain) was observed in a study of cytomegalovirus exposure and HLA in healthy donors. Study-level results: While the bulk of TCR sequences proved rare, some public TCRs turned up in many donors.

Primers for the PCR totalled 60 Vbeta and 13 Jbeta. The table came from immunoSEQ multiplex PCR; TCRdb's copy has only in-frame clones and leaves some out. The sample consists of about 180,000 clones, 80% to 90% of them appearing once. This CDR3 has 17 residues. The V gene's germline CDR1 is SGHRS and CDR2 YFSETQ. The ends were cut back, 3 bases at V and 3 bases at J, with 18 bases in the middle. This clone was detected once. The antigen remains undetermined. The specimen sequenced was PBMCs. This rearrangement joins TRBV5-1 to TRBJ2-2, with D perhaps matching TRBD2 (6 bases). The receptor was isolated from a girl aged 2-10 years in good health and CMV-seropositive. The DNA of the CDR3 is TGCGCCAGCAGCTCCGCATTTTTAAGCGGGTACACCGGGGAGCTGTTTTTT. It translates to CASSSAFLSGYTGELFF.